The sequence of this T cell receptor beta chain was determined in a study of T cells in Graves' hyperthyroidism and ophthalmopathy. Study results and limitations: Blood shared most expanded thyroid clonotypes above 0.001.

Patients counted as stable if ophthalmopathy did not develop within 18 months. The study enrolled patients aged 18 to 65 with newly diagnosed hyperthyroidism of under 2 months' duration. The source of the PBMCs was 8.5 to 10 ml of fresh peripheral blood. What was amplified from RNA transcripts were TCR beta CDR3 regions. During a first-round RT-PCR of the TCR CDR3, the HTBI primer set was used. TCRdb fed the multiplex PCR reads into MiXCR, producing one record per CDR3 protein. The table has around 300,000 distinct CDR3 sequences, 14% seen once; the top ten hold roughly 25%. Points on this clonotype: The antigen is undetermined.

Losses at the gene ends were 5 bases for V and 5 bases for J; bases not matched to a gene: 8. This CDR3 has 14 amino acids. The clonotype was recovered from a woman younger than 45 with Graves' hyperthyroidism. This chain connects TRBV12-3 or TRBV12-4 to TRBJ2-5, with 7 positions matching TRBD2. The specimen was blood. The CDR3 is CASSPRRGWETQYF. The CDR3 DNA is TGTGCCAGCAGTCCCAGGCGGGGGTGGGAGACCCAGTACTTC.